This TCR beta chain emerged from a study of shared clonotypes between healthy human individuals (dated by TCRdb to 2018 to 2021). Regarding the research as a whole: Three men and a couple of women, aged 18 to 49 years, made up the cohort. For each donor, CD4 naive and CD4 memory were each run on three plates, CD8 naive on two plates, and CD8 memory on one plate. Blood TCR repertoires of four to six healthy adults were deeply sequenced to estimate repertoire size and the extent of clonotype sharing between individuals. Different laboratories and diverse techniques were used to prepare libraries and sequence TCR repertoires, to increase sequencing depth and limit assay-specific biases. Per donor, leukapheresis produced somewhere between about 0.94 and 10 billion PBMCs.

The donors were healthy, HIV-negative adults who had no recently reported acute infections or vaccinations. Every donor was a Caucasian adult residing in Nashville, Tennessee, USA. CD4+ T cells were enriched through magnetic negative selection, after which naive cells were positively selected on CD45RA and the remaining negative fraction served as the memory subset. Blood was collected by leukapheresis, and PBMCs were isolated by Ficoll-Histopaque density gradient centrifugation and then cryopreserved in liquid nitrogen vapor phase. Analytical flow cytometry was used to check the purity and quantity of every magnetically sorted T cell population. Genomic DNA was isolated from every sorted fraction and measured by UV absorbance on a Nanodrop 2000c. Using the deep immunoSEQ assay, TCR CDR3 regions were amplified from genomic DNA by multiplex PCR. Extracted genomic DNA from each cell subset was spread evenly across all wells of several immunoSEQ 96-well plates, with each plate serving as a replicate. For sorted subsets, roughly 200 ng of genomic DNA, equivalent to roughly 33,000 T cell genomes, went into each replicate PCR. The purified libraries were quantified using a Qubit 3.0 fluorometer, sized with a Bioanalyzer 2100, and then quantified again using the KAPA Library Quantification kit. Every immunoSEQ 96-well plate was sequenced on a dedicated single-read 150-cycle Illumina NextSeq 550 flow cell. The study's own analysis went as follows. Because only junctional sequences without quality scores were contained in the immunoSEQ output, filtering matching that applied to full-length reads could not be performed. To assign V/J genes and CDR3, sequences were annotated against IMGT germline references using PyIR, a Python wrapper for IgBLAST v1.9. Any read was removed if the V/J assignment was weak (E-value above 1e-6), the CDR3 was missing, or the read contained stop codons, out-of-frame junctions, or ambiguous translated residues. V3J clonotypes were defined by identical inferred V gene, J gene, and CDR3 amino acid sequence. The percentage overlap between two repertoires was calculated by dividing the number of shared unique clonotypes by the size of the smaller repertoire. Repertoire richness was assessed with RTK rarefaction, the Chao1 estimator, and Recon v2.1 estimates of unobserved clonotypes. Generation probabilities were computed with OLGA for all TCRbeta clonotypes obtained by the gDNA method from several donors. In its TCRdb copy, this immuneACCESS table keeps in-frame sequences only and misses some clones. Where compared with another copy, unresolved V genes explain less than half of these, and the others have no known cause. Clone size and the V and J calls come from that table; the DNA yielded D and trimming. Here the sample has some 2.3 million clones; approximately 95% occur a single time. Of the sample, under 0.45% is held by the ten largest clones.

Turning to this clone: It lacks a known antigen. No base quality values were provided; no much bigger clone lies one nucleotide off.

Findings and caveats that apply to the study as a whole: Clonotypes shared by all four sorted-subset donors showed higher generation probabilities than non-shared clonotypes. Sampling was limited to blood, and TCR repertoires in tissue likely differ from TCR repertoires in blood. Even with the large sequencing depth, rarefaction of the sorted-subset datasets indicated that sequencing was incomplete. The genetic and exposure-history diversity represented was limited by the small number of donors. Based on pairwise subsampling, the degree of clonotype sharing among donors was expected to be affected by sequencing depth. Naive subsets generally had larger estimated clonotype richness than memory subsets. About 4.5% of naive CD4, around 3.5% of naive CD8, about 2.1% of memory CD4, and roughly 0.4% of memory CD8 clonotypes were shared across a few donors.

The sequencing sample was made of naive CD4+ T cells from PBMCs. According to the study, the label for this sample's cell subset or site signals: CD45RA+ positively selected. The sequence was obtained from a man aged 18 to 29 in good health. Some clones in this sample may be carry-over from other donors' samples.

Read as DNA, the sequence is TGTGCCAGCAGCCCCGGGAGAGGGACTAGCGGGAGCAACTCCTACGAGCAGTACTTC. It specifies CASSPGRGTSGSNSYEQYF. The rearranged segments are TRBV7-8 and TRBJ2-7; the junction holds 14 bases that match TRBD2. The germline V gene provides CDR1 SGHVS and CDR2 FQNEAQ. CDR3 length: 19 amino acids, cysteine to phenylalanine. Only CDR3 DNA remains: 57 bases, in frame from the first base. Clipping removes 5 bases from V and 0 bases from J, with 12 as the unmatched junction base count.